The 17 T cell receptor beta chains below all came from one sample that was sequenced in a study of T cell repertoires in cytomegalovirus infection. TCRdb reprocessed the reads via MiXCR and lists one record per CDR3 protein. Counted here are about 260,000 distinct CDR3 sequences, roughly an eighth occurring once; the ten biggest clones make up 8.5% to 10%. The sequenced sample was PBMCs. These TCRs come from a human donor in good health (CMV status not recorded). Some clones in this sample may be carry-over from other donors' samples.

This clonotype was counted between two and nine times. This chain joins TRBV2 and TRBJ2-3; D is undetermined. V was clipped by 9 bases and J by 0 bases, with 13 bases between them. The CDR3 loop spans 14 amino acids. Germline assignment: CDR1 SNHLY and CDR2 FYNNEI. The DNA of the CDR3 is TGTGCCAGATCGGTTAGCTTAAGCACAGATACGCAGTATTTT. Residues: CARSVSLSTDTQYF.

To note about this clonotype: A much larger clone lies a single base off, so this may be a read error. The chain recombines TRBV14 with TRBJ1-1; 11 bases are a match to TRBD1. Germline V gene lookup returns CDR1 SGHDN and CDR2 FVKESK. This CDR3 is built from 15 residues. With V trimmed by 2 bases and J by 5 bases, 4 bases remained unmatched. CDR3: CASSQRTGGLTEAFF. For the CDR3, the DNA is TGTGCCAGCAGCCAACGGACAGGGGGCCTTACTGAAGCTTTCTTT.

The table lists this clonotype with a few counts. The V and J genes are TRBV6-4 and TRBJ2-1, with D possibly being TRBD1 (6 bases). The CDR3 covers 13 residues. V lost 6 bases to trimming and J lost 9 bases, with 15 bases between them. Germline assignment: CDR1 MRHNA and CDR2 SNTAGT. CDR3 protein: CASSVQGTSEQFF. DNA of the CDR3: TGTGCCAGCAGCGTACAGGGAACGTCTGAGCAGTTCTTC.

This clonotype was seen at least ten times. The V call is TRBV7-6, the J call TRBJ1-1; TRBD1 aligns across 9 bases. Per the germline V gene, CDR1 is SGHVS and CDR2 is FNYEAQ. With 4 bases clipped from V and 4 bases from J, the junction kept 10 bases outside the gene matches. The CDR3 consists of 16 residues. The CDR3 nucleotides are TGTGCCAGCAGCTCGACCCCGAGGACAGGGGCCACTGAAGCTTTCTTT. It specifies CASSSTPRTGATEAFF. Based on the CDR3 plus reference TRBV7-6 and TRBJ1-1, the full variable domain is GAGVSQSPRYKVTKRGQDVALRCDPISGHVSLYWYRQALGQGPEFLTYFNYEAQQDKSGLPNDRFSAERPEGSISTLTIQRTEQRDSAMYRCASSSTPRTGATEAFFGQGTRLTVV.

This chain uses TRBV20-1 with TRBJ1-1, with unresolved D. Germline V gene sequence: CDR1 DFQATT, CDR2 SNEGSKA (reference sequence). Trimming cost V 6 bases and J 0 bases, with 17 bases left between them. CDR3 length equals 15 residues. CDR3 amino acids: CSAGVTGQLNTEAFF. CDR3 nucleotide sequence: TGCAGTGCAGGAGTGACCGGGCAACTGAACACTGAAGCTTTCTTT.

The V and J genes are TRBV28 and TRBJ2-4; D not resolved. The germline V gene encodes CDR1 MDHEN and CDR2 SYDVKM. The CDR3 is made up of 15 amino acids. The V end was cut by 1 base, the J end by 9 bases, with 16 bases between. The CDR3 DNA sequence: TGTGCCAGCAGTTTATTAGCCCGAATCCTTAGCATTCAGTACTTC. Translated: CASSLLARILSIQYF.

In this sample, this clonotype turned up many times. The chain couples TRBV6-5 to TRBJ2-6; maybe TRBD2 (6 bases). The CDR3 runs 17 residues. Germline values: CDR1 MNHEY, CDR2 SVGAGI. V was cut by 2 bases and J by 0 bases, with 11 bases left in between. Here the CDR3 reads CASSYEFGGSGANVLTF. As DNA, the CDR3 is TGTGCCAGCAGTTACGAGTTCGGGGGCTCTGGGGCCAACGTCCTGACTTTC.

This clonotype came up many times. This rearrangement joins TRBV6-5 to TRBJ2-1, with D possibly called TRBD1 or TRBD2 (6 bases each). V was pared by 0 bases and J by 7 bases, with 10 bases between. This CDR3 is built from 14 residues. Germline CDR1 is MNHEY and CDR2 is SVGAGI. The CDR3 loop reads CASSYSQGGNEQFF. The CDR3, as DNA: TGTGCCAGCAGTTACTCGCAAGGGGGGAATGAGCAGTTCTTC.

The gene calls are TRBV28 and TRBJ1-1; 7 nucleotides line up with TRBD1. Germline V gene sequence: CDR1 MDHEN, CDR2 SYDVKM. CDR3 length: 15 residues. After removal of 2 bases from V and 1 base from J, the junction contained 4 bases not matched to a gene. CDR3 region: CASSLMGQTNTEAFF. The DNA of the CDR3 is TGTGCCAGCAGTTTAATGGGACAGACGAACACTGAAGCTTTCTTT.

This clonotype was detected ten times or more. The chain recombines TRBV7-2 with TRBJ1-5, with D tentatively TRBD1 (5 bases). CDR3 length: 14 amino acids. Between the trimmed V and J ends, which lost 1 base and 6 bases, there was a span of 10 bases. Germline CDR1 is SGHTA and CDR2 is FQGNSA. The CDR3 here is CASSLDWGSQPQHF. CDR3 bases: TGTGCCAGCAGCTTAGATTGGGGCAGTCAGCCCCAGCATTTT.

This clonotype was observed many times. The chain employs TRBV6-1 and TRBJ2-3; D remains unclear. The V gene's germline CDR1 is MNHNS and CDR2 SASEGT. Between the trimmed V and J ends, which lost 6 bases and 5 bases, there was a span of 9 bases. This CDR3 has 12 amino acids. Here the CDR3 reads CASSYTRDTQYF. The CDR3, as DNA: TGTGCCAGCAGCTATACACGAGATACGCAGTATTTT.

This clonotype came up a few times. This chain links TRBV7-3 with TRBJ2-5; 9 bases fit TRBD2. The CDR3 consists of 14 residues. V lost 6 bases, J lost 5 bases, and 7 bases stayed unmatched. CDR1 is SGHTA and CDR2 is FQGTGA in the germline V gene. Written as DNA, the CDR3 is TGTGCCAGCAGTAATAGCGGGAGTAGTGAGACCCAGTACTTC. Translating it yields CASSNSGSSETQYF.

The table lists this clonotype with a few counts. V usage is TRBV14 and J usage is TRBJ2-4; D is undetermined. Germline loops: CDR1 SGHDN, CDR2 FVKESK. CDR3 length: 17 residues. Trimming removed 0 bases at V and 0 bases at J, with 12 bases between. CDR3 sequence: CASSQDRVLPAKNIQYF. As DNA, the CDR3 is TGTGCCAGCAGCCAAGATCGGGTCCTTCCAGCCAAAAACATTCAGTACTTC.

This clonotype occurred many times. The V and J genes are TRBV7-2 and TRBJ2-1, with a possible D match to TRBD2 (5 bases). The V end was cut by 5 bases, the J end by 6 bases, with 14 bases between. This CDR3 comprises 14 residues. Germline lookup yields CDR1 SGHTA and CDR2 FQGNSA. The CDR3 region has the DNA TGTGCCAGCAGCCCCGGGGATATCCTCAATGAGCAGTTCTTC. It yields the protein CASSPGDILNEQFF.

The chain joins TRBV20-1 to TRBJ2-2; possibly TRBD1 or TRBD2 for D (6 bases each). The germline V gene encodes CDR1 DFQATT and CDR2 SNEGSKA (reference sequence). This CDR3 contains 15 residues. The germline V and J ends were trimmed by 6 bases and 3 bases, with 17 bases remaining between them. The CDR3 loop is CSATEGGADTGELFF. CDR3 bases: TGCAGTGCCACCGAGGGGGGAGCTGACACCGGGGAGCTGTTTTTT.

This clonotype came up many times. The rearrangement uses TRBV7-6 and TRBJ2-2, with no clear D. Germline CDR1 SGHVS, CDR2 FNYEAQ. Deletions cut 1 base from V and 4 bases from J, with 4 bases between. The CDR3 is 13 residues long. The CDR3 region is CASSLGPTGELFF. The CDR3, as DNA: TGTGCCAGCAGCTTAGGTCCCACCGGGGAGCTGTTTTTT.

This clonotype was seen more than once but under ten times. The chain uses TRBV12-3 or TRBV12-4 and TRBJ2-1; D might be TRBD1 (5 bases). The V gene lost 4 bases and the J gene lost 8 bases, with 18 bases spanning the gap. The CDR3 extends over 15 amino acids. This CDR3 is CASSSDTKGPDEQFF. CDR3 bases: TGTGCCAGCAGTTCGGACACCAAAGGGCCCGATGAGCAGTTCTTC.